The rows below give T cell receptor beta chains drawn from one sample of a study of T cells in Graves' hyperthyroidism and ophthalmopathy. One entry per CDR3 protein results from TCRdb running MiXCR on the multiplex PCR reads. This table holds a few hundred thousand distinct CDR3 sequences, roughly 14% found once. Sequenced material: blood. These receptors all stem from a woman in her 30s with Graves' hyperthyroidism that later progressed to Graves' ophthalmopathy. Both conserved end residues are part of each CDR3. D genes are given only for firm matches. Clone size is stated in some rows and not others, as once, few, many or a class when expanded.

NA	many	TRBV12-3/TRBV12-4	14	TRBJ2-7	TGTGCCAGCAGTTTAACGGGAGCGGCCTACGAGCAGTACTTC	CASSLTGAAYEQYF
TRBD1	many	TRBV10-1	14	TRBJ2-5	TGCGCCAGCATACCCCCGGGACAGCAAGAGACCCAGTACTTC	CASIPPGQQETQYF
TRBD2	many	TRBV11-2	16	TRBJ2-5	TGTGCCAGCAGCCCAATTAGGGGACTAGCTCCGGAGACCCAGTACTTC	CASSPIRGLAPETQYF
NA	many	TRBV12-3/TRBV12-4	15	TRBJ2-2	TGTGCCAGCAGTGGCCCCTTCGCGAACACCGGGGAGCTGTTTTTT	CASSGPFANTGELFF
TRBD1	many	TRBV29-1	14	TRBJ1-1	TGCAGCGTTGAAGGGGGGACAGCCTACACTGAAGCTTTCTTT	CSVEGGTAYTEAFF
NA	many	TRBV5-1	17	TRBJ1-2	TGCGCCAGCAGCACGGAGAGTCACAGTTCCTCTAACTATGGCTACACCTTC	CASSTESHSSSNYGYTF
NA	many	TRBV30	11	TRBJ2-1	TGTGCCTGGAGTAGGAGGTATGAGCAGTTCTTC	CAWSRRYEQFF
TRBD2	many	TRBV24-1	16	TRBJ2-3	TGTGCCACCAGTGCCTCTAGCGGGAGCGTTACAGATACGCAGTATTTT	CATSASSGSVTDTQYF
NA	many	TRBV29-1	11	TRBJ2-1	TGCAGCGTTGCCCAGGGCAATGAGCAGTTCTTC	CSVAQGNEQFF
TRBD1	many	TRBV20-1	14	TRBJ2-7	TGCAGTGCCGCGTTCGGGACAGGGTCCCACGAGCAGTACTTC	CSAAFGTGSHEQYF
TRBD2	many	TRBV14	18	TRBJ2-5	TGTGCCAGCAGCCAGCCCGGACTAGCGGGGACCTCGGGGGAGACCCAGTACTTC	CASSQPGLAGTSGETQYF
NA	NA	TRBV9	13	TRBJ2-1	TGTGCCAGCAGCGTAGGTAGCAACAATGAGCAGTTCTTC	CASSVGSNNEQFF
NA	few	TRBV5-1	18	TRBJ2-6	TGCGCCAGCAGCGTAGGCTCGGGACCGAACTCTGGGGCCAACGTCCTGACTTTC	CASSVGSGPNSGANVLTF
NA	many	TRBV2	15	TRBJ2-7	TGTGCCAGCAGCCCCACTGCCGCGGGGCGAAGCGAGCAGTACTTC	CASSPTAAGRSEQYF
NA	many	TRBV2	10	TRBJ2-7	TGTGCCAGCAAGGGGAACGAGCAGTACTTC	CASKGNEQYF
TRBD1	NA	TRBV7-2	16	TRBJ1-5	TGTGCCAGCAGCGGGCAGGGGGCGAGTAGCAATCAGCCCCAGCATTTT	CASSGQGASSNQPQHF
TRBD1	many	TRBV2	19	TRBJ1-5	TGTGCCAGCAGTTACCACCGGGACAGGGGTATCGATAGCAATCAGCCCCAGCATTTT	CASSYHRDRGIDSNQPQHF
TRBD1	many	TRBV20-1	14	TRBJ1-1	TGCAGTGCTGGGACAGGGTTAAGGGGGACTGAAGCTTTCTTT	CSAGTGLRGTEAFF
NA	many	TRBV6-1	12	TRBJ1-2	TGTGCCAGCAGCCAAGGCTACTATGGCTACACCTTC	CASSQGYYGYTF
NA	NA	TRBV6-1	19	TRBJ1-1	TGTGCCAGCAGTGACCCCACGTACTATCTGACGGACATGAACACTGAAGCTTTCTTT	CASSDPTYYLTDMNTEAFF
TRBD1	many	TRBV3-1	14	TRBJ1-2	TGTGCCAGCAGCCTTGGTGACAGGGTCTATGGCTACACCTTC	CASSLGDRVYGYTF
TRBD1	NA	TRBV3-1	15	TRBJ1-4	TGTGCCAGCAGACCCGGACAGGGGTCTAATGAAAAACTGTTTTTT	CASRPGQGSNEKLFF
NA	many	TRBV12-3/TRBV12-4	14	TRBJ1-5	TGTGCCAGCAGTTTCGACACACCTAATCAGCCCCAGCATTTT	CASSFDTPNQPQHF
NA	many	TRBV19	16	TRBJ1-4	TGTGCCAGTAGTACCGGACAGACGGGGCAGGATGAAAAACTGTTTTTT	CASSTGQTGQDEKLFF
TRBD1	NA	TRBV9	15	TRBJ1-1	TGTGCCAGCAGCGTAGACGGACAGGGGAACACTGAAGCTTTCTTT	CASSVDGQGNTEAFF
NA	many	TRBV4-3	15	TRBJ2-1	TGCGCCAGCAGCCAAGATCCGTCGGGGTACAATGAGCAGTTCTTC	CASSQDPSGYNEQFF
NA	NA	TRBV7-3	16	TRBJ2-1	TGTGCCAGCAGTCTTTATAGCGCTCCAGACTACAATGAGCAGTTCTTC	CASSLYSAPDYNEQFF
TRBD1	NA	TRBV28	15	TRBJ2-7	TGTGCCAGCAGCATAGCCGGACAGGGATTAGGCGAGCAGTACTTC	CASSIAGQGLGEQYF
TRBD1	NA	TRBV6-1	13	TRBJ1-4	TGTGCCAGCAGTTCGGACAGGGATGAAAAACTGTTTTTT	CASSSDRDEKLFF
NA	many	TRBV12-3/TRBV12-4	15	TRBJ2-2	TGTGCCAGCAGTTTAGTTTCGGGAGTGGCCGGGGAGCTGTTTTTT	CASSLVSGVAGELFF
NA	few	TRBV6-2/TRBV6-3	15	TRBJ2-5	TGTGCCAGCAGTCAGTTGCCTTCGGAGGGGGAGACCCAGTACTTC	CASSQLPSEGETQYF
NA	many	TRBV4-1	15	TRBJ1-1	TGCGCCAGCAGCCTCAACCCGGGGGCGGACACTGAAGCTTTCTTT	CASSLNPGADTEAFF
TRBD1	many	TRBV6-8	16	TRBJ2-5	TGTGCCAGCAGTCATGGACAGGGGCCGTACCAAGAGACCCAGTACTTC	CASSHGQGPYQETQYF
NA	many	TRBV30	12	TRBJ1-1	TGTGCCTGGAGTGGACAGAACACTGAAGCTTTCTTT	CAWSGQNTEAFF
NA	few	TRBV7-2	15	TRBJ1-5	TGTGCCAGCAGCCCGGGGGTCTGGGGGGATCAGCCCCAGCATTTT	CASSPGVWGDQPQHF
NA	many	TRBV7-2	15	TRBJ2-1	TGTGCCAGCAGCTCCCAATGGGGGGAGAGCAATGAGCAGTTCTTC	CASSSQWGESNEQFF
TRBD1	many	TRBV7-9	14	TRBJ2-5	TGTGCCAGCAGCGCAGCTGGACAGGCTTTTACCCAGTACTTC	CASSAAGQAFTQYF
NA	NA	TRBV15	14	TRBJ1-6	TGTGCCACCAGCAAAGACAGTTATAATTCACCCCTCCACTTT	CATSKDSYNSPLHF
TRBD2	NA	TRBV19	15	TRBJ2-7	TGTGCCAGTAGTATAGGTCCTCCGGGGGGTGGGGAGCAGTACTTC	CASSIGPPGGGEQYF
TRBD1	NA	TRBV11-2	14	TRBJ1-2	TGTACCAGCAGCCCGGGACAGAGCCTCTATGGCTACACCTTC	CTSSPGQSLYGYTF
TRBD2	many	TRBV6-1	15	TRBJ2-3	TGTGCCAGCAGTTCCAGCGGGAGTGGCGCAGATACGCAGTATTTT	CASSSSGSGADTQYF
TRBD1	few	TRBV5-8	15	TRBJ1-5	TGTGCCAGCAGCGGAGGGACAGGGGGGATCAGACCCCAGCATTTT	CASSGGTGGIRPQHF
NA	many	TRBV11-2	13	TRBJ1-2	TGTGCCAGCAGCTCCCTCCAAGTGTACGGCTACACCTTC	CASSSLQVYGYTF
TRBD1	many	TRBV7-6	18	TRBJ1-6	TGTGCCAGCAGCTTAGCATCGAACAGGGGGTCCTATAATTCACCCCTCCACTTT	CASSLASNRGSYNSPLHF
NA	many	TRBV28	15	TRBJ1-1	TGTGCCAGCATCCCGCGCCCCAGCGCGAACACTGAAGCTTTCTTT	CASIPRPSANTEAFF
NA	many	TRBV11-2	15	TRBJ2-1	TGTGCCAGCAGCTTAGATCATGGTAGGGGGTTTGAGCAGTTCTTC	CASSLDHGRGFEQFF
NA	few	TRBV16	15	TRBJ2-3	TGTGCCAGCAGCCAATCCCAGCAGCTAACAGATACGCAGTATTTT	CASSQSQQLTDTQYF
NA	many	TRBV12-3/TRBV12-4	15	TRBJ2-5	TGTGCCAGCAGTCCCTCGGACAGCTTCCAAGAGACCCAGTACTTC	CASSPSDSFQETQYF
NA	NA	TRBV3-1	18	TRBJ1-4	TGTGCCAGCAGCGAGGTCCGGACAGCAGGAGCAACTAATGAAAAACTGTTTTTT	CASSEVRTAGATNEKLFF
TRBD1	NA	TRBV5-4	15	TRBJ2-7	TGTGCCAGCAGCCCACAGGGGGCGAACCCCTACGAGCAGTACTTC	CASSPQGANPYEQYF
TRBD1	many	TRBV11-3	16	TRBJ2-1	TGTGCCAGCAGCTTTTCATTGGGACAGGGGGTAGATGAGCAGTTCTTC	CASSFSLGQGVDEQFF
NA	few	TRBV19	14	TRBJ2-2	TGTGCCAGTAGTCCACAGGGTTACACCGGGGAGCTGTTTTTT	CASSPQGYTGELFF
NA	many	TRBV11-3	19	TRBJ1-6	TGTGCCAGCAGCTTAGCTCGGAACGGCTTGACGTCCTATAATTCACCCCTCCACTTT	CASSLARNGLTSYNSPLHF
TRBD2	many	TRBV6-1	16	TRBJ2-3	TGTGCCAGCAGTGTCAAAGGGACTAGCGGTGCAGATACGCAGTATTTT	CASSVKGTSGADTQYF